This T cell receptor (beta chain) is drawn from a study of cytomegalovirus exposure and HLA in healthy donors. Study outcomes and limitations: A later examination showed that TCR association rates differed by HLA locus, with DRB1 most and HLA-C fewest.

The PCR employed 60 Vbeta primers together with 13 Jbeta primers. TCRdb's copy holds only in-frame clones and misses some; the assay was immunoSEQ multiplex PCR. The sample contains about 120,000 clones, about 81% of which appear only once. Germline CDR1 reads WSHSY; CDR2 reads SAAADI. Trimming left V 0 bases short and J 7 bases short, with 13 bases between. The CDR3 spans 14 residues. Points on this clone: Its antigen is still unknown.

The receptor's source is a man aged 35-49 years in good health and CMV-seronegative. The source material was PBMCs. The chain uses TRBV10-2 and TRBJ2-7; TRBD2 might be the D (6 bases). CDR3 in DNA: TGCGCCAGCAGTGAGTCCGTGGGGGGACGGGAGCAGTACTTC. Translation gives CASSESVGGREQYF.